This is a list of T cell receptor beta chains from one sample in a study of T cells in Graves' hyperthyroidism and ophthalmopathy. A single record per CDR3 protein comes from TCRdb applying MiXCR to the multiplex PCR reads. This table holds 450,000 to 500,000 distinct CDR3 sequences, less than 25% found once. The sequenced sample consisted of blood. These TCRs come from an older woman with Graves' ophthalmopathy. Each CDR3 is given with its conserved first and last residue. D genes are given only for firm matches. Rows give clone size only sometimes, using once, few, many, or a class for an expanded clone.

j_call v_call clone_size cdr3_length d_call cdr3_nt cdr3_aa
TRBJ1-6 TRBV7-3 . 13 . TGTGCCAGCAGCTTGGACCTGAGGTCACCCCTCCACTTT CASSLDLRSPLHF
TRBJ2-7 TRBV18 . 11 . TGTGCCAGCTCACCACTGGAGGAGCAGTACTTC CASSPLEEQYF
TRBJ1-4 TRBV7-8 many 13 . TGTGCCAGCAGCTTGGGGGGTAGGGAAAAACTGTTTTTT CASSLGGREKLFF
TRBJ2-1 TRBV30 . 12 TRBD2 TGTGCCCTGGGACTACAACTGAATGAGCAGTTCTTC CALGLQLNEQFF
TRBJ2-5 TRBV4-3 . 13 . TGCGCCAGCAGGAAAGGGCCCCAAACGACCCAGTACTTC CASRKGPQTTQYF
TRBJ2-1 TRBV11-2 . 15 TRBD2 TGTGCCAGCAGCTCCCTGAGCGGGAGGGTGAATGAGCAGTTCTTC CASSSLSGRVNEQFF
TRBJ2-5 TRBV12-3/TRBV12-4 many 15 TRBD2 TGTGCCAGCAGTTTCGGCGGGAGGGCCGGAGAGACCCAGTACTTC CASSFGGRAGETQYF
TRBJ2-3 TRBV20-1 few 16 TRBD2 TGCAGTGCCGACCCGACCCTAGCGGGAGGGACAGATACGCAGTATTTT CSADPTLAGGTDTQYF
TRBJ2-5 TRBV6-1 . 15 TRBD2 TGTGCCAGCAGTCCTAGCGGGAGGGCCGAAGAGACCCAGTACTTC CASSPSGRAEETQYF
TRBJ1-1 TRBV6-1 many 13 . TGTGCCAGCAGCGCGACAGTGAACACTGAAGCTTTCTTT CASSATVNTEAFF
TRBJ2-7 TRBV29-1 . 13 . TGCAGCGTCCAGGGGCGGCTGAGCTACGAGCAGTACTTC CSVQGRLSYEQYF
TRBJ2-7 TRBV6-9 . 15 TRBD1 TGTGCCAGCAGTTGGGGACAGGGGGCGCGGAATGAGCAGTACTTC CASSWGQGARNEQYF
TRBJ2-7 TRBV7-8 few 11 . TGTGCCAGCAGCATATTAGACGAGCAGTACTTC CASSILDEQYF
TRBJ2-2 TRBV7-3 . 16 TRBD1 TGTGCCAGCAGCTTACTGGGACAGGGAGTCACCGGGGAGCTGTTTTTT CASSLLGQGVTGELFF
TRBJ1-3 TRBV18 . 15 . TGTGCCAGCTCACCACCACAACAGGCTGGAAACACCATATATTTT CASSPPQQAGNTIYF
TRBJ2-2 TRBV7-2 . 15 TRBD1 TGTGCCAGCAGCTTTCGGACAGGGTACACCGGGGAGCTGTTTTTT CASSFRTGYTGELFF
TRBJ2-2 TRBV4-2 . 14 . TGTGCCAGCAGCCAAGAACTTAATAGCGGGGAGCTGTTTTTT CASSQELNSGELFF
TRBJ2-1 TRBV28 many 15 . TGTGCCAGCAGTTTATCCCCTCCCACCTACAATGAGCAGTTCTTC CASSLSPPTYNEQFF
TRBJ2-7 TRBV7-8 . 18 TRBD1 TGTGCCAGCAGCTTCCCTGCCACCGGGACAGCGTTCCTCTACGAGCAGTACTTC CASSFPATGTAFLYEQYF
TRBJ2-5 TRBV28 many 15 TRBD2 TGTGCCAGCAGTCGACTAGCGGGAGATAGGGAGACCCAGTACTTC CASSRLAGDRETQYF
TRBJ2-3 TRBV27 few 13 . TGTGCCAGCAGTGGGCAGGCGACAGATACGCAGTATTTT CASSGQATDTQYF
TRBJ1-1 TRBV6-1 many 14 TRBD1 TGTGCCAGCAGTGAACGAGGACAGGGTGGAGAAGCTTTCTTT CASSERGQGGEAFF
TRBJ2-1 TRBV12-3/TRBV12-4 many 13 . TGTGCCAGCAGTTTAGCGCTTGCTAGCGAGAAGTTCTTC CASSLALASEKFF
TRBJ1-4 TRBV12-3/TRBV12-4 . 16 . TGTGCCAGCAGTTTGAGGGGCGGGTCAACTAATGAAAAACTGTTTTTT CASSLRGGSTNEKLFF
TRBJ2-3 TRBV27 few 16 TRBD1 TGTGCCACCAGTGACAAGGGACAGACTAGCACAGATACGCAGTATTTT CATSDKGQTSTDTQYF
TRBJ2-7 TRBV6-5 few 17 . TGTGCCAGCAGTTACTCGTCCCCGGGGGTAGGTTCCTACGAGCAGTACTTC CASSYSSPGVGSYEQYF
TRBJ1-6 TRBV30 . 14 TRBD1 TGTGCCTGGAGCTACGGACAGGGAGATTCACCCCTCCACTTT CAWSYGQGDSPLHF
TRBJ2-1 TRBV20-1 . 14 . TGCAGTGCTAGAGATGGAGTCTTGAACAATGAGCAGTTCTTC CSARDGVLNNEQFF
TRBJ2-5 TRBV11-2 many 16 TRBD1 TGTGCCAGCAGCTCCCATGGGGCAGGGGGCCAAGAGACCCAGTACTTC CASSSHGAGGQETQYF
TRBJ2-5 TRBV19 . 19 TRBD2 TGTGCCAGTAGTATGGCCCGAGGACTAGCGGGAATTAAACAAGAGACCCAGTACTTC CASSMARGLAGIKQETQYF
TRBJ2-4 TRBV5-1 few 14 . TGCGCCAGCAGCTCGCCCCCCTTAGAAAACATTCAGTACTTC CASSSPPLENIQYF
TRBJ2-5 TRBV20-1 . 10 . TGCAGTGCCGATAGGGAGACCCAGTACTTC CSADRETQYF
TRBJ1-2 TRBV6-1 many 14 . TGTGCCAGCATGGGAGACCCCTGGGGCTATGGCTACACCTTC CASMGDPWGYGYTF
TRBJ1-2 TRBV7-2 . 14 . TGTGCCAGCAGCTTAGATGGGGGAGACTATGGCTACACCTTC CASSLDGGDYGYTF
TRBJ2-3 TRBV12-3/TRBV12-4 many 14 . TGTGCCAGCAGTGTCCGGGCCTCCACAGATACGCAGTATTTT CASSVRASTDTQYF
TRBJ2-3 TRBV5-8 few 13 . TGTGCCAGCAGCAGAAAATCGGGGTACAGTGAGTATTTT CASSRKSGYSEYF
TRBJ1-1 TRBV6-1 many 15 . TGTGCCAGCAGTTCCCGGGACTACATGAACACTGAAGCTTTCTTT CASSSRDYMNTEAFF
TRBJ2-7 TRBV7-2 many 14 . TGTGCCAGCAGCTTAGGAAATGTGGGCTACGAGCAGTACTTC CASSLGNVGYEQYF
TRBJ1-2 TRBV28 . 14 . TGTGCCAGCAGTTTTGATAGGGATAGCTATGGCTACACCTTC CASSFDRDSYGYTF
TRBJ2-7 TRBV11-2 many 15 . TGTGCCAGCAGCTTAGACGGCCTAAGGGCCTACGAGCAGTACTTC CASSLDGLRAYEQYF
TRBJ2-1 TRBV5-1 many 14 TRBD2 TGCGCCAGCAGCTGGACTAGCGGGAACAATGAGCAGTTCTTC CASSWTSGNNEQFF
TRBJ2-2 TRBV12-3/TRBV12-4 many 14 . TGTGCCAGCAGTTTAGGAGGATTCACCGGGGAGCTGTTTTTT CASSLGGFTGELFF
TRBJ2-3 TRBV20-1 . 14 TRBD2 TGCAGTGCTAGAAGTGGGCTAGCGGGAGATACGCAGTATTTT CSARSGLAGDTQYF
TRBJ1-1 TRBV27 few 16 TRBD1 TGTGCCAGCAGTCTCTACCCCGTGGCAGGGGGCACTGAAGCTTTCTTT CASSLYPVAGGTEAFF
TRBJ2-3 TRBV5-1 many 14 TRBD1 TGCGCCACTAGTCGCCAGGGGGCTGAAGATACGCAGTATTTT CATSRQGAEDTQYF
TRBJ1-3 TRBV7-6 . 17 TRBD1 TGTGCCAGCAGCTCACTTCAGGGACAGGGGCCAGGAAACACCATATATTTT CASSSLQGQGPGNTIYF
TRBJ1-2 TRBV28 few 14 . TGTGCCAGCAGTTTATTGGACCGGGGCTATGGCTACACCTTC CASSLLDRGYGYTF
TRBJ1-2 TRBV10-3 . 13 . TGTGCCATCACCCGAAAGGAGTCATATGGCTACACCTTC CAITRKESYGYTF
TRBJ2-7 TRBV5-1 few 14 . TGCGCCAGCAGCCCTGGGGACTCCGCCTACGAGCAGTACTTC CASSPGDSAYEQYF
TRBJ1-2 TRBV5-8 few 14 TRBD1 TGTGCCAGCAGTCAACGGACAGGGTTGAATGGCTACACCTTC CASSQRTGLNGYTF